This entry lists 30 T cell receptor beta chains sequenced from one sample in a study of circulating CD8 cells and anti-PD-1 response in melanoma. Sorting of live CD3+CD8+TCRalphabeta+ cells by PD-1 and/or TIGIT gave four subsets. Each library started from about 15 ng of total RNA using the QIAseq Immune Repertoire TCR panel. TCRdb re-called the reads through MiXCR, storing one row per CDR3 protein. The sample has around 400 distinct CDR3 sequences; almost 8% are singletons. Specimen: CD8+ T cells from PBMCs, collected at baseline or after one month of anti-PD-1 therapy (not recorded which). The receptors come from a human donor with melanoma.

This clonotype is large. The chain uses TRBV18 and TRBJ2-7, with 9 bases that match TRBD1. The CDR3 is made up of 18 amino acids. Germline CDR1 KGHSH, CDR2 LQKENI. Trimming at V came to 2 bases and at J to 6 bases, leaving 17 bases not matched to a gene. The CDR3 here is CASSPNFSGTGNAGEQYF. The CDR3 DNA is TGTGCCAGCTCACCAAATTTTTCCGGGACAGGGAACGCGGGCGAGCAGTACTTC.

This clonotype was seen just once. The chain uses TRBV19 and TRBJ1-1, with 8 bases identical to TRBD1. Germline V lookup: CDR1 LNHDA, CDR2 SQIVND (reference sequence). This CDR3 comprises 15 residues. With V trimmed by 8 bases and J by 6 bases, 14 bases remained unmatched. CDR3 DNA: TGTGCCAGTGGCCATTGGGACACAGGGGGGTCTGAAGCTTTCTTT. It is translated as CASGHWDTGGSEAFF.

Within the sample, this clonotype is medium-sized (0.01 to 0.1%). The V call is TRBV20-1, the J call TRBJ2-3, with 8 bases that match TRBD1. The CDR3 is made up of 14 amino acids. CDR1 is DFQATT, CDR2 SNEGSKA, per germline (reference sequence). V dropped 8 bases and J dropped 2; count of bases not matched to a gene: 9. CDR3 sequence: CSTQQGEATDTQYF. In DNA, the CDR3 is TGCAGTACGCAACAGGGGGAAGCCACAGATACGCAGTATTTT.

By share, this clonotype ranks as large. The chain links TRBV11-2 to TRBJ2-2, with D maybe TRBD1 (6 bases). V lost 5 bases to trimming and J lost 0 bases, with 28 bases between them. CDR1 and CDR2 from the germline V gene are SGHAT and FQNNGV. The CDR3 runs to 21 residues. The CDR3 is CASSGYQEGGLKLANTGELFF. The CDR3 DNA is TGTGCCAGCAGCGGCTATCAAGAAGGGGGATTAAAACTCGCGAACACCGGGGAGCTGTTTTTT.

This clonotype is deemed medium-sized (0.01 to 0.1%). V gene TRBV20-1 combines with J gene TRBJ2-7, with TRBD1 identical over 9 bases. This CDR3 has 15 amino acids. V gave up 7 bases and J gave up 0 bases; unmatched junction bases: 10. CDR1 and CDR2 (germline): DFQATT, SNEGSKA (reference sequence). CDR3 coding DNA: TGCAGTGGTCGTGGGACAGGGAAGAGCTCCTACGAGCAGTACTTC. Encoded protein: CSGRGTGKSSYEQYF.

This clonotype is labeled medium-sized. CDR3 DNA: TGTGCCAGCAGTTTAGACACTGACTACGAGCAGTACTTC. Its protein is CASSLDTDYEQYF. This chain joins TRBV28 and TRBJ2-7; D ambiguous. The CDR3 is 13 residues long. CDR1 and CDR2 (germline): MDHEN, SYDVKM. Trimming removed 2 bases at V and 3 bases at J, with 8 bases between.

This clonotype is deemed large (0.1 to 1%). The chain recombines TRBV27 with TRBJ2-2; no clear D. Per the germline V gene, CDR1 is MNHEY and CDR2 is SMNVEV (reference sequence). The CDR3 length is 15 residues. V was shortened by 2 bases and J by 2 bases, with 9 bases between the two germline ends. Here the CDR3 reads CASSLVAVNTGELFF. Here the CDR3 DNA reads TGTGCCAGCAGTTTAGTTGCAGTCAACACCGGGGAGCTGTTTTTT.

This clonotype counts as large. CDR3 sequence: CASSSRTGQNTEAFF. In nucleotides, the CDR3 is TGTGCCAGCAGTTCCCGGACAGGGCAGAACACTGAAGCTTTCTTT. The V gene is TRBV28, the J gene TRBJ1-1; 8 bases fit TRBD1. The CDR3 length is 15 residues. J lost 1 base, V lost 4 bases, and 5 bases had no gene match. Germline CDR1 MDHEN, CDR2 SYDVKM.

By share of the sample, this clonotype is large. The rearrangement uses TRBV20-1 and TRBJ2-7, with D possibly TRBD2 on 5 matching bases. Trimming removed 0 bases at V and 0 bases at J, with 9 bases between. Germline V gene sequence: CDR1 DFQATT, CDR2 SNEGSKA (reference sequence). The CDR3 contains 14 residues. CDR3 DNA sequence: TGCAGTGCTAGAGATTCCGGGATCTCCTACGAGCAGTACTTC. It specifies CSARDSGISYEQYF.

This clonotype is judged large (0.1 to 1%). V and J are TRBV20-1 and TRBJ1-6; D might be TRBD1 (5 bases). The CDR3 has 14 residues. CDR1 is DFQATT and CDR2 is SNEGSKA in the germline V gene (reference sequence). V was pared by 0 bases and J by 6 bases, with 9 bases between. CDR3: CSAREGLINSPLHF. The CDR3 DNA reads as TGCAGTGCTAGAGAGGGGCTGATTAATTCACCCCTCCACTTT.

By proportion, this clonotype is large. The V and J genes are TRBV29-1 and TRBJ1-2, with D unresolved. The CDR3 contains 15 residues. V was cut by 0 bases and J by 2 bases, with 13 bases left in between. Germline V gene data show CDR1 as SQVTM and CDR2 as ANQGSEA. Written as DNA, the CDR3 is TGCAGCGTTGAAGATCGCGAGGTTTACAACTATGGCTACACCTTC. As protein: CSVEDREVYNYGYTF.

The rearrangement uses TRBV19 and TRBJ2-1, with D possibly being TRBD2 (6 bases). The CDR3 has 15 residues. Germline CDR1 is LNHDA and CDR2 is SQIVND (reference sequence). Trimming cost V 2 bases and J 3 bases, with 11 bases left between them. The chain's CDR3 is CASSIRDGGYNEQFF. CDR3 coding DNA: TGTGCCAGTAGTATAAGGGACGGGGGCTACAATGAGCAGTTCTTC. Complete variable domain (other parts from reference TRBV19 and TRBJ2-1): DGGITQSPKYLFRKEGQNVTLSCEQNLNHDAMYWYRQDPGQGLRLIYYSQIVNDFQKGDIAEGYSVSREKKESFPLTVTSAQKNPTAFYLCASSIRDGGYNEQFFGPGTRLTVL.

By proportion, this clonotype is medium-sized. In DNA form, the CDR3 reads TGTGCCAGCAGCCTCGGGGGGCCGAACACCGGGGAGCTGTTTTTT. Translated, it gives CASSLGGPNTGELFF. The V gene is TRBV14, the J gene TRBJ2-2; weak D call: TRBD2 (7 bases). The CDR3 extends over 15 amino acids. Trimming removed 4 bases from V and 0 bases from J, with 9 bases in between. Germline V gene sequence: CDR1 SGHDN, CDR2 FVKESK.

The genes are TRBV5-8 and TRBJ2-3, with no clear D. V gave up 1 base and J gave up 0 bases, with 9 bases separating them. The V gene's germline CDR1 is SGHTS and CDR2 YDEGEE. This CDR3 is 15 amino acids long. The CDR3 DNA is TGTGCCAGCAGCTTGACAGCCACTAGCACAGATACGCAGTATTTT. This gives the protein CASSLTATSTDTQYF.

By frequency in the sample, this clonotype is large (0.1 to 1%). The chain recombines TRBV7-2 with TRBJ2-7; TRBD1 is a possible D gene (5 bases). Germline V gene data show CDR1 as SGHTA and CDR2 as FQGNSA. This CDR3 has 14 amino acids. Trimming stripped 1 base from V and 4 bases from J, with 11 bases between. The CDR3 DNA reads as TGTGCCAGCAGCTTAGATCCCCAGGGATACGAGCAGTACTTC. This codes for CASSLDPQGYEQYF.

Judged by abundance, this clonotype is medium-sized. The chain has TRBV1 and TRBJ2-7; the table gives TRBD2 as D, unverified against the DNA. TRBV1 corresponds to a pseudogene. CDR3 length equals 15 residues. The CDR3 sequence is CTSSHRLADHYEQYF. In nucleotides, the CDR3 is TGCACCAGCAGCCACCGTCTAGCGGATCACTACGAGCAGTACTTC.

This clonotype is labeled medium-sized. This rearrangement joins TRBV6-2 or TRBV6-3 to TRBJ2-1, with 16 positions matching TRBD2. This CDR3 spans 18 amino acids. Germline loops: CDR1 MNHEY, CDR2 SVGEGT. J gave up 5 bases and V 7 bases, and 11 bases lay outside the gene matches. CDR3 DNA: TGTGCCAGCACGCTGGGACTAGCGGGGGGGTCGCTTAACAATGAGCAGTTCTTC. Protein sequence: CASTLGLAGGSLNNEQFF.

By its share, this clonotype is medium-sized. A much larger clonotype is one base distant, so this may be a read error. The CDR3 reads CASSSRLSTDTLYF. CDR3 sequence (DNA): TGTGCCAGCAGTTCGCGGCTCAGCACAGATACGCTGTATTTT. This chain uses TRBV27 with TRBJ2-3, with D hard to call. CDR3 length equals 14 residues. Germline CDR1 and CDR2: MNHEY and SMNVEV (reference sequence).

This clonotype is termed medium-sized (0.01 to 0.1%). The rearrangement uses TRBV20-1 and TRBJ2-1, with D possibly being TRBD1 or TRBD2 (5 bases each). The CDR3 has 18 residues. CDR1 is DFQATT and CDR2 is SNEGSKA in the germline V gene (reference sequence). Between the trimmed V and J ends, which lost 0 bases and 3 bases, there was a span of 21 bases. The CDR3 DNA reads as TGCAGTGCTAGAGATCAGGGCGGTCCGAAGGGAGACTACAATGAGCAGTTCTTC. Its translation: CSARDQGGPKGDYNEQFF.

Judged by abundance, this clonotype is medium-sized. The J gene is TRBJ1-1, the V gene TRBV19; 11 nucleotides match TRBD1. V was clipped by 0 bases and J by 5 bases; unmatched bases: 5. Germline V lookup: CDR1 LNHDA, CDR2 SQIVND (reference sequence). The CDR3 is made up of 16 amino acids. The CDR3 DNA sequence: TGTGCCAGTAGTATAGATCGGGACAGGGGGAGTACTGAAGCTTTCTTT. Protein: CASSIDRDRGSTEAFF.

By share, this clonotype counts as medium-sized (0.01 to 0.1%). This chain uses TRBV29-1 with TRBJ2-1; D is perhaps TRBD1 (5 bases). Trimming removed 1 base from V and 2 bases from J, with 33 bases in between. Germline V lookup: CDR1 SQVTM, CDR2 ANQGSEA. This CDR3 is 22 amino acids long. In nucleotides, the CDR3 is TGCAGCGTTGAAGGGGTAGTTCCAGGGCATTTAGTTTCGGATATCCCCTACAATGAGCAGTTCTTC. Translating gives CSVEGVVPGHLVSDIPYNEQFF.

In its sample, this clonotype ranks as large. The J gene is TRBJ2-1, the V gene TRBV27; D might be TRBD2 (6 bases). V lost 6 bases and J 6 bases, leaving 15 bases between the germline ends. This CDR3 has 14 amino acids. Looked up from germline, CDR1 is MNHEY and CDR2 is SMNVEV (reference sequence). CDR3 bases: TGTGCCAGCAGCCCATTAGCGGCCGGCAATGAGCAGTTCTTC. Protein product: CASSPLAAGNEQFF.

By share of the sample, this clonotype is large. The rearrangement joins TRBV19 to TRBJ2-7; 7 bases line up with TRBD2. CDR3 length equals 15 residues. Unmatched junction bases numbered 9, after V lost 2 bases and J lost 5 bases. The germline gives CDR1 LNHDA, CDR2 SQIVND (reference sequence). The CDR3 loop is CASSIRLWLADEQYF. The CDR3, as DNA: TGTGCCAGTAGTATAAGGCTTTGGCTAGCGGACGAGCAGTACTTC. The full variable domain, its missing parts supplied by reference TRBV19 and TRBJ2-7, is DGGITQSPKYLFRKEGQNVTLSCEQNLNHDAMYWYRQDPGQGLRLIYYSQIVNDFQKGDIAEGYSVSREKKESFPLTVTSAQKNPTAFYLCASSIRLWLADEQYFGPGTRLTVT.

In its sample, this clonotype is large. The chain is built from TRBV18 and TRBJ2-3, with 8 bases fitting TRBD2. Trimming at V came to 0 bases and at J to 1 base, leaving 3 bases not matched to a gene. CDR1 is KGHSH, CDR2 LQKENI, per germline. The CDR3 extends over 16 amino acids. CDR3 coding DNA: TGTGCCAGCTCACCACCGACACTAGCGGGCACAGATACGCAGTATTTT. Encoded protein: CASSPPTLAGTDTQYF.

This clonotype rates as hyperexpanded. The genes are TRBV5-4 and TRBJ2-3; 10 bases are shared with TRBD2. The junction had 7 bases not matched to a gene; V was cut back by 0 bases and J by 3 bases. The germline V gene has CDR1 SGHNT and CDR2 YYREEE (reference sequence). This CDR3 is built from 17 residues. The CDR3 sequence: CASSLGLAGVLTDTQYF. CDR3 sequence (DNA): TGTGCCAGCAGCTTGGGACTAGCGGGCGTACTAACAGATACGCAGTATTTT.

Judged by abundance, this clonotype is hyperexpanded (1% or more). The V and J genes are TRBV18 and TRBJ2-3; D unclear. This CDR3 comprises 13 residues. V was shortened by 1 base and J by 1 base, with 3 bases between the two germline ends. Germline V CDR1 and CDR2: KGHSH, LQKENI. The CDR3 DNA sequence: TGTGCCAGCTCACCACTAGGCACAGATACGCAGTATTTT. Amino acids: CASSPLGTDTQYF.

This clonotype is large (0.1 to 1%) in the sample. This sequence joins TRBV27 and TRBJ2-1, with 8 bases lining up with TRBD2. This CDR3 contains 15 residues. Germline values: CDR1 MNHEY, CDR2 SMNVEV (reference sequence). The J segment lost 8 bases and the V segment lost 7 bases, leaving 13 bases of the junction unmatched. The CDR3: CASTGSGTSIHEQFF. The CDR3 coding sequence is TGTGCCAGCACGGGTTCTGGGACTAGTATCCATGAGCAGTTCTTC.

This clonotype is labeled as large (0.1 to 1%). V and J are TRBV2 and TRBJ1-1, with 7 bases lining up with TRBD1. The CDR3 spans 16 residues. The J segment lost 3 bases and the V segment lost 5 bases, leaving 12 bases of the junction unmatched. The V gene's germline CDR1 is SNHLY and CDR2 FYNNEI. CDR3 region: CASSPLGTELDTEAFF. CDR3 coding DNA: TGTGCCAGCAGTCCCCTAGGGACAGAGCTAGACACTGAAGCTTTCTTT.

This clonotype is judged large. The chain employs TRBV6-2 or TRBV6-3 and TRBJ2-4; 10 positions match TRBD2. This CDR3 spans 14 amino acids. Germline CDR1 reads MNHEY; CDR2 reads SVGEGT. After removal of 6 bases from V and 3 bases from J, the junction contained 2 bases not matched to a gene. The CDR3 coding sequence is TGTGCCAGCAGATGGACTAGCGGCAAAAACATTCAGTACTTC. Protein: CASRWTSGKNIQYF.

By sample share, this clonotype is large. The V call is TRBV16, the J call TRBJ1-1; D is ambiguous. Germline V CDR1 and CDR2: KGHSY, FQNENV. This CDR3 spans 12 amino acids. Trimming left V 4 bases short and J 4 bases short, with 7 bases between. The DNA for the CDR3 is TGTGCCAGCAGCCCGGGGATCACTGAAGCTTTCTTT. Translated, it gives CASSPGITEAFF.